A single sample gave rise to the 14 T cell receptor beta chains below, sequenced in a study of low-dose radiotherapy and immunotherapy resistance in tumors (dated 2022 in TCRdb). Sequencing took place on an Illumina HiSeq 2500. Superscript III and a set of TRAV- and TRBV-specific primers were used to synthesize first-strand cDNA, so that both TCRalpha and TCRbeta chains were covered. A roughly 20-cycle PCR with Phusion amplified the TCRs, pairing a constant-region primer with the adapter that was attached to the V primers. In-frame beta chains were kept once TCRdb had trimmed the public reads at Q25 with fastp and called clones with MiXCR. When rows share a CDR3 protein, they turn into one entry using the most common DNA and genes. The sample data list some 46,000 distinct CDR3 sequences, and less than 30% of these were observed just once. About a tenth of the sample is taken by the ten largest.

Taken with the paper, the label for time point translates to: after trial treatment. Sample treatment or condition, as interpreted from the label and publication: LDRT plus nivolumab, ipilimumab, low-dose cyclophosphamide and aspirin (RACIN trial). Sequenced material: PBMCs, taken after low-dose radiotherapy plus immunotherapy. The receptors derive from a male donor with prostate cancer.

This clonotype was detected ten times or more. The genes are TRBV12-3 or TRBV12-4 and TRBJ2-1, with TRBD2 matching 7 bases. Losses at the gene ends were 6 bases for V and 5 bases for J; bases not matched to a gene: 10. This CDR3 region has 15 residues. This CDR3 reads CASSFGGRANNEQFF. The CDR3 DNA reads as TGTGCCAGCAGCTTCGGGGGGAGGGCCAACAATGAGCAGTTCTTC.

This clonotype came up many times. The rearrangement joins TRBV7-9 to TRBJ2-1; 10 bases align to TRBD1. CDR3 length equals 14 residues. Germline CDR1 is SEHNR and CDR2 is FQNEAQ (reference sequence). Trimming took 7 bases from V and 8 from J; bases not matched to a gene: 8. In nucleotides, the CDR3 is TGTGCCAGCATCCCGGGACAGGGGAATGATGAGCAGTTCTTC. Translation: CASIPGQGNDEQFF.

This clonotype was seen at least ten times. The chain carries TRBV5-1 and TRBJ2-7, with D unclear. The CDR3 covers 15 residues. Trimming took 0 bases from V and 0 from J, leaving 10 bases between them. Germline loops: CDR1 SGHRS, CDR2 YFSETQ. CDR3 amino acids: CASSLGGLSSYEQYF. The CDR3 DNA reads TGCGCCAGCAGCTTGGGAGGCCTGAGCTCCTACGAGCAGTACTTC.

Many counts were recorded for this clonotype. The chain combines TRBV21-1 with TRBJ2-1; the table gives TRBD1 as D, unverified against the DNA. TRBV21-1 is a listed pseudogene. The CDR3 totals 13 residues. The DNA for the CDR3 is TGTGCCAGCCCACAGGACGTTTTTGGTGAGCAGTTCTTC. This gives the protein CASPQDVFGEQFF.

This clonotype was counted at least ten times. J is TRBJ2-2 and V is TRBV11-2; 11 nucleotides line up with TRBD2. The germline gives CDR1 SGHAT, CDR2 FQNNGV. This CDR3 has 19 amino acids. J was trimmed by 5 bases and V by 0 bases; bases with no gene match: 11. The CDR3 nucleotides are TGTGCCAGCAGCTTAGATCCACGTAGCGGGAGGGCCGGAACCGGGGAGCTGTTTTTT. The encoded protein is CASSLDPRSGRAGTGELFF.

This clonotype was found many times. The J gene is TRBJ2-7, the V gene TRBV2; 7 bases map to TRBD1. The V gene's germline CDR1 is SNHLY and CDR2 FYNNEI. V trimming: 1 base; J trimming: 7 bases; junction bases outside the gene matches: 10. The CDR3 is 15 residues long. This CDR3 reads CASSEGRTGLGEQYF. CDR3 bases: TGTGCCAGCAGTGAAGGGAGGACAGGCTTGGGAGAGCAGTACTTC.

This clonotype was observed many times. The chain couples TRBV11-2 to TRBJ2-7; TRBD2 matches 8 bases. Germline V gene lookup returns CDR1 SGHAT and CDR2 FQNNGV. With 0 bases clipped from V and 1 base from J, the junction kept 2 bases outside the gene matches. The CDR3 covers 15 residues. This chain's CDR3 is CASSLEGTRSYEQYF. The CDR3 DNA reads TGTGCCAGCAGCTTAGAGGGGACTAGGTCCTACGAGCAGTACTTC.

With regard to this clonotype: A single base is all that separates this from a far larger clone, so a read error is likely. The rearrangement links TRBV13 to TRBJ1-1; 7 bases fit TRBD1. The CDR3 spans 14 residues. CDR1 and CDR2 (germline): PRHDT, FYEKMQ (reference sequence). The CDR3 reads CVTSRDQGGGEAFF. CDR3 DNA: TGTGTCACCAGCAGAGATCAGGGGGGTGGGGAAGCTTTCTTT.

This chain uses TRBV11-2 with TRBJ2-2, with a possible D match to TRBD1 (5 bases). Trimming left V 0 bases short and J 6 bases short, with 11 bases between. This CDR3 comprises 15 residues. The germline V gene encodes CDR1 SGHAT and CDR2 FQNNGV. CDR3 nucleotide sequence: TGTGCCAGCAGCTTAGAAGGGGCAGGAGCCGGGGAGCTGTTTTTT. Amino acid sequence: CASSLEGAGAGELFF.

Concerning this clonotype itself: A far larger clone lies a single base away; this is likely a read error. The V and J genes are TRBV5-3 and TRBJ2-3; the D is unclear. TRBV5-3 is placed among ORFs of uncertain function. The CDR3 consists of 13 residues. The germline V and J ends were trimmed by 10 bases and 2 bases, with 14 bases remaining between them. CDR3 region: CARSPKHTDTQYF. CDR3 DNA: TGTGCCCGCAGCCCTAAACACACAGATACGCAGTATTTT.

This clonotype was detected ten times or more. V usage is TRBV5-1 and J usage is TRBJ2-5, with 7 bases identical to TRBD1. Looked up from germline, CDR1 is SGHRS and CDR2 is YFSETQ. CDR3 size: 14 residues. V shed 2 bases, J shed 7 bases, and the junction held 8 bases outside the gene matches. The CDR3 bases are TGCGCCAGCAGCTTACCGACAGGGCAGGTGACCCAGTACTTC. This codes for CASSLPTGQVTQYF.

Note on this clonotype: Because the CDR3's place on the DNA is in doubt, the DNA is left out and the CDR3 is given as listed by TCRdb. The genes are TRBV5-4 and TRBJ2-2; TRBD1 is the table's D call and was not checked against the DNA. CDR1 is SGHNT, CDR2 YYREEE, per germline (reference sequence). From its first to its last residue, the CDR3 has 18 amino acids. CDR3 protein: CASSLESGANTGELFFFF.

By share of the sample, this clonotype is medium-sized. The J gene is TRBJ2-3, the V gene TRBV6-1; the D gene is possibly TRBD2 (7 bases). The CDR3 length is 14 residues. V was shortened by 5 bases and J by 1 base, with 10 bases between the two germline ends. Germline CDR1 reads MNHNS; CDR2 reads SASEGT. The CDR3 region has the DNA TGTGCCAGCAGTCGGGGGGCCGGCACAGATACGCAGTATTTT. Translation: CASSRGAGTDTQYF.

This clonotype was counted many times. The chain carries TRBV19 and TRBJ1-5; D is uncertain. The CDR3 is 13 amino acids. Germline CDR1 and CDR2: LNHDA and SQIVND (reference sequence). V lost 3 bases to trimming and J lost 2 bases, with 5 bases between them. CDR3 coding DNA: TGTGCCAGTAGTATTCAGCGCAATCAGCCCCAGCATTTT. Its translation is CASSIQRNQPQHF.